The T cell receptor (beta chain) under discussion was sequenced for a study of post-analysis software for immune sequencing data. Broader study findings: TRBV5-6, TRBV5-1 and TRBV20-1 belonged to a set of roughly 5 TRBV segments that were more frequent in patients than controls. Normalized Chao1 diversity was significantly reduced in patients versus controls.

Trimming took off 2 bases at V and 0 bases at J, with 10 bases between the two ends. The CDR3 is 14 amino acids. CDR1 is SQVTM, CDR2 ANQGSEA, per germline. TCR beta cDNA libraries included unique molecular identifiers. TCRdb re-analysed the PCR reads in MiXCR, keeping a single row per CDR3 protein. The table has 500,000 to 600,000 distinct CDR3 sequences, about 44% seen once. A few counts support this clonotype. Its antigen is unidentified. The sample was blood. The chain has TRBV29-1 and TRBJ2-5; D is possibly TRBD1 (6 bases). The TCR was taken from a girl aged 5 to 17 with multiple sclerosis. In DNA form, the CDR3 reads TGCAGCGTTGAAACTAACAGGGACCAAGAGACCCAGTACTTC. It is translated as CSVETNRDQETQYF.